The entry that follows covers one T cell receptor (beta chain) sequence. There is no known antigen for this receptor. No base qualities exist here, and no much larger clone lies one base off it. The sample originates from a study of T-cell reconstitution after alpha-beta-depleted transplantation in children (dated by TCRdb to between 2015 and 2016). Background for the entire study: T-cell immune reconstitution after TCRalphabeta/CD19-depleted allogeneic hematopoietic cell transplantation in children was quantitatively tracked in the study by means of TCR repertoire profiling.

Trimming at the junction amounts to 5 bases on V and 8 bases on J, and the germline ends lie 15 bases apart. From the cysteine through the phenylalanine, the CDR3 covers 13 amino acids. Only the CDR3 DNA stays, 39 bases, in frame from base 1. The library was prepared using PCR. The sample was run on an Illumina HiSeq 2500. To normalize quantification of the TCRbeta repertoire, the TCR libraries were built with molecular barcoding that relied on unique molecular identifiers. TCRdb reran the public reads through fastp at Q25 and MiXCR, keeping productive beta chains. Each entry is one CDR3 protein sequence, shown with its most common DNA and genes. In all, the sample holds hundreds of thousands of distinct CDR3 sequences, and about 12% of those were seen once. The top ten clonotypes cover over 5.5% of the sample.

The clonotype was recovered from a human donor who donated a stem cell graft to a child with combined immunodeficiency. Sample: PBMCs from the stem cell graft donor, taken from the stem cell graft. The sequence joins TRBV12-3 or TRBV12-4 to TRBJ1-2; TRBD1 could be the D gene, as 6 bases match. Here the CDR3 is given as CASSSRGSEGYTF. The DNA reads TGTGCCAGCAGTAGCAGGGGTTCAGAGGGCTACACCTTC.